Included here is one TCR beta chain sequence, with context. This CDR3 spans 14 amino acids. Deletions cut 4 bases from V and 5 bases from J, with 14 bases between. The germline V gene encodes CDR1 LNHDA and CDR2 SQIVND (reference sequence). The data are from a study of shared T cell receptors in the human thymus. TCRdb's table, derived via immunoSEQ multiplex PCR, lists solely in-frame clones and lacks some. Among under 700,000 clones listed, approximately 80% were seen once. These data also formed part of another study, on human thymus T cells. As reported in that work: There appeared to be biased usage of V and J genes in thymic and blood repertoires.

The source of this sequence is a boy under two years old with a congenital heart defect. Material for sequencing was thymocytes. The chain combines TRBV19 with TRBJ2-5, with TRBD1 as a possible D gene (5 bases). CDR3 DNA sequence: TGTGCCAGTAGTAGGGGCCCCGACCGGGAGACCCAGTACTTC. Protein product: CASSRGPDRETQYF.